The rows below give T cell receptor beta chains drawn from one sample of a study of cytomegalovirus exposure and HLA in healthy donors. Measured with immunoSEQ multiplex PCR; TCRdb has only the in-frame clones, and not every one. This sample has about 140,000 clones, with roughly 86% found just once. The sequenced sample consisted of PBMCs. The receptors come from a man younger than 35 in good health and CMV-seropositive. The CDR3 runs from the conserved cysteine through the conserved F or W. A D gene is named only where the DNA matches it firmly. Clone size appears in some rows only: once, few, many, or a class for an expanded clone.

cdr3_aa cdr3_nt j_call d_call v_call clone_size
CASSLETGFAGYTF TGTGCCAGCAGCTTAGAGACAGGATTTGCTGGCTACACCTTC TRBJ1-2 . TRBV11-2 .
CASSQDGGGIKNIQYF TGCGCCAGCAGCCAAGATGGGGGGGGCATCAAAAACATTCAGTACTTC TRBJ2-4 . TRBV4-1 .
CASSLGLAGGSNTGELFF TGCGCCAGCAGCTTGGGGCTAGCGGGAGGGTCGAACACCGGGGAGCTGTTTTTT TRBJ2-2 TRBD2 TRBV5-1 .
CASSQSKDRSEQYF TGCGCCAGCAGCCAATCCAAAGACAGGAGCGAGCAGTACTTC TRBJ2-7 . TRBV4-1 .
CASRLSAGGGTDTQYF TGTGCCAGCAGACTGAGCGCGGGAGGGGGGACAGATACGCAGTATTTT TRBJ2-3 TRBD2 TRBV28 .
CASSLGGGSNQPQHF TGTGCCAGCAGCTTGGGGGGGGGAAGCAATCAGCCCCAGCATTTT TRBJ1-5 . TRBV5-6 .
CASSIAADYGYTF TGTGCCAGTAGTATCGCGGCAGACTATGGCTACACCTTC TRBJ1-2 . TRBV19 .
CASSLTSGTWEQYF TGTGCCAGCAGTCTGACTAGCGGGACGTGGGAGCAGTACTTC TRBJ2-7 TRBD2 TRBV27 .
CASSLEGQGLYNEQFF TGCGCCAGCAGCTTGGAGGGACAGGGACTCTACAATGAGCAGTTCTTC TRBJ2-1 TRBD1 TRBV5-1 .
CASSPIKDRAGGYTF TGTGCCAGCAGCCCAATAAAAGACAGGGCGGGGGGCTACACCTTC TRBJ1-2 TRBD1 TRBV11-2 .
CASSSYLTSGSSYEQYF TGTGCCAGCAGCTCCTATCTGACTAGCGGGTCCTCCTACGAGCAGTACTTC TRBJ2-7 TRBD2 TRBV11-2 .
CASSLAQGQGAGNTIYF TGCGCCAGCAGCTTGGCGCAGGGGCAGGGTGCTGGAAACACCATATATTTT TRBJ1-3 . TRBV5-1 .
CSVRQGADYGYTF TGCAGCGTTCGACAGGGGGCGGACTATGGCTACACCTTC TRBJ1-2 TRBD1 TRBV29-1 .
CASSTGGIGEQYF TGTGCCAGCAGCACCGGGGGTATTGGAGAGCAGTACTTC TRBJ2-7 . TRBV5-6 .
CASSGIGAEQFF TGTGCCAGTAGCGGGATCGGGGCTGAGCAGTTCTTC TRBJ2-1 TRBD2 TRBV28 .
CASSLGQAGFEQFF TGTGCCAGCAGTTTGGGCCAAGCGGGTTTCGAGCAGTTCTTC TRBJ2-1 . TRBV28 .
CASSLAVSSYNEQFF TGTGCCAGCTCGCTAGCGGTGAGCTCCTACAATGAGCAGTTCTTC TRBJ2-1 TRBD2 TRBV18 .
CASIPGLHHNEQFF TGTGCCAGCATCCCGGGACTCCATCACAATGAGCAGTTCTTC TRBJ2-1 . TRBV6-6 .
CASSDFGTAYGYTF TGTGCCAGCAGCGATTTCGGGACAGCCTATGGCTACACCTTC TRBJ1-2 TRBD1 TRBV6-6 once
CASSQVGGSYEQYF TGTGCCAGCAGCCAAGTCGGGGGCTCCTACGAGCAGTACTTC TRBJ2-7 . TRBV14 .
CASSQREHGYNEQFF TGTGCCAGCAGCCAGCGGGAGCACGGGTACAATGAGCAGTTCTTC TRBJ2-1 TRBD2 TRBV13 .
CASSFGRITEAFF TGTGCCAGCAGCTTTGGGAGGATCACTGAAGCTTTCTTT TRBJ1-1 . TRBV5-5 few
CATSRVAGGWETQYF TGTGCCACCAGCAGAGTTGCGGGAGGATGGGAGACCCAGTACTTC TRBJ2-5 TRBD2 TRBV15 .
CASSLTSGSQETQYF TGCGCCAGCAGTTTGACTAGCGGGAGCCAAGAGACCCAGTACTTC TRBJ2-5 TRBD2 TRBV10-1 .
CASRPGAGTDTQYF TGTGCCAGCAGGCCGGGAGCGGGCACAGATACGCAGTATTTT TRBJ2-3 . TRBV11-3 .
CASAGGFGNTIYF TGTGCCAGTGCCGGAGGGTTCGGAAACACCATATATTTT TRBJ1-3 . TRBV19 .
CASGWGEGGELFF TGTGCCAGCGGTTGGGGGGAAGGCGGGGAGCTGTTTTTT TRBJ2-2 . TRBV11-2 few
CASSLGQGVNQPQHF TGCGCCAGCAGCTTAGGACAGGGAGTCAATCAGCCCCAGCATTTT TRBJ1-5 TRBD1 TRBV5-1 .
CAISESTGKNEAFF TGTGCCATCAGTGAGTCTACAGGGAAGAATGAAGCTTTCTTT TRBJ1-1 . TRBV10-3 .
CASSPPNQAGAGNEQFF TGTGCCAGCTCACCCCCCAATCAAGCGGGAGCTGGGAATGAGCAGTTCTTC TRBJ2-1 TRBD2 TRBV18 .
CASSPTSGGGEQFF TGTGCCAGCAGCCCGACTAGCGGAGGGGGTGAGCAGTTCTTC TRBJ2-1 TRBD2 TRBV6-5 .
CASSQVQKQETQYF TGCGCCAGCAGCCAAGTCCAGAAACAAGAGACCCAGTACTTC TRBJ2-5 . TRBV4-1 .
CASSLDPGGNQPQHF TGTGCCAGCAGTTTAGACCCGGGTGGCAATCAGCCCCAGCATTTT TRBJ1-5 . TRBV28 .
CASSLGQEANEQFF TGTGCCAGCAGCTTAGGTCAGGAGGCCAATGAGCAGTTCTTC TRBJ2-1 . TRBV7-6 .
CASSLDRGRAYEQYF TGTGCCAGCAGCTTAGACCGCGGGAGAGCCTACGAGCAGTACTTC TRBJ2-7 TRBD2 TRBV7-9 .
CASSQDLRGSYEQYF TGCGCCAGCAGCCAAGATTTGAGGGGGTCCTACGAGCAGTACTTC TRBJ2-7 . TRBV4-1 .
CASSLMNRGNEQFF TGCGCCAGCAGCCTGATGAACAGAGGGAATGAGCAGTTCTTC TRBJ2-1 . TRBV5-1 .
CASSDPGGIDTGELFF TGTGCCAGCAGCGACCCTGGGGGGATAGACACCGGGGAGCTGTTTTTT TRBJ2-2 . TRBV9 .
CASSKTADNEKLFF TGTGCCAGCAGTAAGACAGCTGATAATGAAAAACTGTTTTTT TRBJ1-4 . TRBV6-5 .
CASSQTGNNQPQHF TGTGCCAGCAGCCAGACAGGGAACAATCAGCCCCAGCATTTT TRBJ1-5 TRBD1 TRBV4-2 few
CASPSSGEGAKNIQYF TGTGCCAGCCCCTCGTCCGGGGAAGGAGCCAAAAACATTCAGTACTTC TRBJ2-4 . TRBV7-9 .
CASSASPIQGFLGNQPQHF TGTGCCAGTAGTGCAAGTCCGATTCAGGGATTCCTTGGCAATCAGCCCCAGCATTTT TRBJ1-5 . TRBV19 .
CASSQLGTKVLRGEQYF TGCGCCAGCAGCCAGCTAGGGACAAAGGTTTTGAGAGGCGAGCAGTACTTC TRBJ2-7 . TRBV4-1 once
CASSNPRVAEAFF TGTGCCAGCAGCAATCCCCGGGTCGCTGAAGCTTTCTTT TRBJ1-1 . TRBV7-9 .
CASSLSSTDTQYF TGTGCCAGCAGCTTGAGCAGCACAGATACGCAGTATTTT TRBJ2-3 . TRBV7-9 .
CASSQGGGQGASNTEAFF TGTGCCAGCAGCCAAGGAGGGGGACAGGGGGCCTCGAACACTGAAGCTTTCTTT TRBJ1-1 TRBD1 TRBV4-2 .
CASSLSAGLIYEQYF TGTGCCAGCAGTTTATCCGCAGGGCTGATCTACGAGCAGTACTTC TRBJ2-7 . TRBV28 .
CASSYGASNTIYF TGTGCCAGCAGTTACGGAGCTTCCAACACCATATATTTT TRBJ1-3 . TRBV6-5 .
CSAWGLQETQYF TGCAGCGCTTGGGGGCTCCAAGAGACCCAGTACTTC TRBJ2-5 . TRBV29-1 .
CASSGAVSTDTQYF TGTGCCAGCAGTGGGGCAGTTAGCACAGATACGCAGTATTTT TRBJ2-3 . TRBV25-1 few
CASSYRDRANTEAFF TGTGCCAGCAGCTACCGGGACAGGGCGAACACTGAAGCTTTCTTT TRBJ1-1 TRBD1 TRBV5-6 .
CASSIRTGPYEQYF TGTGCCAGTAGTATCAGGACAGGGCCCTACGAGCAGTACTTC TRBJ2-7 TRBD1 TRBV19 .
CASSLDSMNTEAFF TGTGCCAGCAGCCTAGACAGTATGAACACTGAAGCTTTCTTT TRBJ1-1 . TRBV25-1 .
CASGWSAFF TGTGCCAGTGGATGGAGCGCTTTCTTT TRBJ1-1 . TRBV19 .
CASSAEAGRASTEAFF TGTGCCAGCAGCGCGGAAGCGGGACGGGCGTCCACTGAAGCTTTCTTT TRBJ1-1 . TRBV9 .
CASSFSRNQPQHF TGTGCCAGCAGCTTTAGCCGCAATCAGCCCCAGCATTTT TRBJ1-5 . TRBV27 .
CASSPNKGYGYTF TGCGCCAGCAGCCCAAATAAGGGGTATGGCTACACCTTC TRBJ1-2 . TRBV5-1 .